The present entry profiles one TCR beta chain with its context. These data come from a study of blood T cell repertoires in COVID-19. Study context: Sample material is recorded as cDNA or gDNA derived from T cells, B-cell-depleted T cells, or PBMCs.

Patients in Seattle were enrolled during active infection, then followed longitudinally. The authors' processing: Estimated nucleated cell counts came from reference gene primer amplification. The assay was immunoSEQ multiplex PCR, and TCRdb's table has in-frame clones only and misses some. Clone size and the V and J calls come from that table; the DNA yielded D and trimming. The sample holds 50,000 to 60,000 clones, over 75% seen once. The CDR3 sequence is 13 residues long. CDR1 is MNHEY, CDR2 SMNVEV, per germline (reference sequence). Trimming pared 6 bases from V and 6 bases from J, leaving 11 bases between.

Material for sequencing was peripheral blood. This chain links TRBV27 with TRBJ1-4; no definite D call. This sequence was found in an elderly woman with COVID-19, enrolled during active disease. CDR3 in amino acids: CASSLAVDEKLFF. The CDR3 DNA is TGTGCCAGCAGCCTGGCAGTCGATGAAAAACTGTTTTTT. Full variable domain (remainder filled in from reference TRBV27 and TRBJ1-4): EAQVTQNPRYLITVTGKKLTVTCSQNMNHEYMSWYRQDPGLGLRQIYYSMNVEVTDKGDVPEGYKVSRKEKRNFPLILESPSPNQTSLYFCASSLAVDEKLFFGSGTQLSVL.